Below are 11 T cell receptor beta chains sequenced from a single sample in a study of regulatory T cells in long-lasting Graves disease. To make TCR beta libraries, researchers used iRepertoire HTBI primers and Arm-PCR of CDR3 regions. TCRdb re-analysed the multiplex PCR reads in MiXCR, keeping a single row per CDR3 protein. The sample carries over 250,000 distinct CDR3 sequences, 20% to 25% recorded once. As for time point: persistent/refractory GD, antithyroid drugs over 5 years with positive TRAb. After RNA was extracted from PBMCs, the TCR library was made from it. The material was peripheral blood mononuclear cells (PBMCs), obtained when the disease was refractory, from a patient treated with antithyroid drugs. The receptors here all came from a female donor with Graves disease.

This clonotype was recorded a few times. The chain recombines TRBV10-1 with TRBJ2-2; D gene uncertain. The CDR3 runs to 12 residues. Per germline, CDR1 WNHNN and CDR2 SYGVQD (reference sequence). The V and J ends lost 4 bases and 6 bases respectively, with 6 bases between them. CDR3 in DNA: TGCGCCAGCAGTGTAGCATCCGGGGAGCTGTTTTTT. Protein product: CASSVASGELFF.

This clonotype was observed a few times. A much more abundant neighbour one base away suggests this may be a read error. The chain carries TRBV28 and TRBJ2-7; weak D call: TRBD1 (5 bases). This CDR3 is 12 amino acids long. In germline, CDR1 is MDHEN, CDR2 SYDVKM. CDR3 region: CASSWTSYEQCF. CDR3 nucleotides: TGTGCCAGCAGTTGGACATCCTACGAGCAGTGCTTC.

In this sample, this clonotype turned up a few times. This chain uses TRBV10-3 with TRBJ2-6, with 9 bases fitting TRBD1. CDR3 length: 18 amino acids. The junction had 14 bases not matched to a gene; V was cut back by 11 bases and J by 0 bases. From germline, CDR1 is ENHRY and CDR2 SYGVKD. The CDR3 is CALVGTGSGFSGANVLTF. The CDR3 DNA sequence: TGTGCCTTAGTCGGGACAGGGTCAGGTTTCTCTGGGGCCAACGTCCTGACTTTC.

With respect to this clonotype: This may stem from a read error, because a much larger clone lies one nucleotide away. Since no conserved phenylalanine or tryptophan closes the CDR3, a read error is the likely cause. The chain joins TRBV28 to TRBJ1-6, with a tentative D call TRBD1 (6 bases). Trimming removed 6 bases at V and 7 bases at J, with 16 bases between. The CDR3 length is 15 residues. Germline V gene sequence: CDR1 MDHEN, CDR2 SYDVKM. CDR3 protein: CASRPAAGENSPLHL. The CDR3 DNA sequence: TGTGCCAGCAGACCGGCGGCAGGGGAGAATTCACCCCTCCACCTT.

This clonotype was seen only a few times. The chain is built from TRBV20-1 and TRBJ2-7, with D possibly being TRBD1 (6 bases). Germline assignment: CDR1 DFQATT and CDR2 SNEGSKA (reference sequence). V was clipped by 3 bases and J by 3 bases, with 15 bases between them. CDR3 length: 14 residues. In DNA form, the CDR3 reads TGCAGTGCTAGGGAGAGGGGGTCGGACTACGAGCAGTACTTC. This encodes CSARERGSDYEQYF.

This clonotype was observed many times. This rearrangement joins TRBV29-1 to TRBJ1-1; D uncertain. Germline V gene lookup returns CDR1 SQVTM and CDR2 ANQGSEA. V was pared by 7 bases and J by 3 bases, with 9 bases between. The CDR3 has 11 amino acids. CDR3 sequence reads: CSASADTEAFF. CDR3 bases: TGCAGCGCGTCCGCTGACACTGAAGCTTTCTTT. Variable domain in full (rest from reference TRBV29-1 and TRBJ1-1): SAVISQKPSRDICQRGTSLTIQCQVDSQVTMMFWYRQQPGQSLTLIATANQGSEATYESGFVIDKFPISRPNLTFSTLTVSNMSPEDSSIYLCSASADTEAFFGQGTRLTVV.

This chain connects TRBV15 to TRBJ1-2; D gene ambiguous. The CDR3 has 15 residues. Germline V gene sequence: CDR1 LNHNV, CDR2 YYDKDF (reference sequence). The V end lost 0 bases, the J end lost 0 bases, and 8 bases lay between the germline ends. CDR3 protein: CATSRDGSPNYGYTF. The CDR3 DNA follows: TGTGCCACCAGCAGAGACGGGTCCCCTAACTATGGCTACACCTTC.

CDR3 DNA sequence: TGTGCCACCGGCTCAGACTATGGCTACACCTTC. It is translated as CATGSDYGYTF. V and J are TRBV24-1 and TRBJ1-2; D remains unclear. V lost 9 bases, J lost 3 bases, and 7 bases lay in between. Germline V lookup: CDR1 KGHDR, CDR2 SFDVKD. The CDR3 sequence is 11 residues long.

In this sample, this clonotype turned up a few times. The rearrangement joins TRBV6-2 or TRBV6-3 to TRBJ1-1; unclear D gene. CDR3 size: 13 residues. The V end was cut by 8 bases, the J end by 0 bases, with 10 bases between. CDR1 MNHEY and CDR2 SVGEGT come from the germline V gene. The CDR3 is CASGNSMNTEAFF. The DNA of the CDR3 is TGTGCCAGCGGAAACAGCATGAACACTGAAGCTTTCTTT.

A few counts support this clonotype. V usage is TRBV29-1 and J usage is TRBJ2-5; TRBD2 matches at 11 bases. The length of the CDR3 is 16 residues. Germline CDR1 SQVTM, CDR2 ANQGSEA. V was clipped by 4 bases and J by 4 bases; unmatched bases: 11. Here the CDR3 reads CSVGELIAGGSETQYF. The CDR3 bases are TGCAGCGTTGGAGAACTTATAGCGGGAGGGTCAGAGACCCAGTACTTC.

This clonotype was seen more than once but under ten times. The chain combines TRBV6-1 with TRBJ2-2; D is undetermined. The length of the CDR3 is 14 residues. V was clipped by 3 bases and J by 1 base, with 6 bases between them. The germline gives CDR1 MNHNS, CDR2 SASEGT. CDR3 sequence (DNA): TGTGCCAGCAGTGACTGGCGGAACACCGGGGAGCTGTTTTTT. Amino acid sequence: CASSDWRNTGELFF.